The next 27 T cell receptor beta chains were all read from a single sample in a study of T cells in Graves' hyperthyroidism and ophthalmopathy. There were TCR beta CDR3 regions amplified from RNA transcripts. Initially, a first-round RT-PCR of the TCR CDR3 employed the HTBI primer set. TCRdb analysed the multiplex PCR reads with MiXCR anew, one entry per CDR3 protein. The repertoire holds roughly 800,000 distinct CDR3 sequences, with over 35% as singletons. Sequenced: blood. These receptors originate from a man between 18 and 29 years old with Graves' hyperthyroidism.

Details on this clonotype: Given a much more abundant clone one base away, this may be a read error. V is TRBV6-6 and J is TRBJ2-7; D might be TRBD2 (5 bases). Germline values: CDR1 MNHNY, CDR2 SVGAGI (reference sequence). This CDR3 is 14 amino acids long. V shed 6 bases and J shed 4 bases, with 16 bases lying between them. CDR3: CASSREGPPYEQYF. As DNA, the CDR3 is TGTGCCAGCAGCCGGGAAGGGCCCCCTTACGAGCAGTACTTC.

In DNA form, the CDR3 reads TGCAGTGCTAGAGTTTCAGGGGCGAACACTGAAGCTTTCTTT. Translation gives CSARVSGANTEAFF. The V call is TRBV20-1, the J call TRBJ1-1; TRBD1 might be the D (6 bases). CDR3 length equals 14 residues. Trimming removed 1 base from V and 1 base from J, with 10 bases in between. Looked up from germline, CDR1 is DFQATT and CDR2 is SNEGSKA (reference sequence).

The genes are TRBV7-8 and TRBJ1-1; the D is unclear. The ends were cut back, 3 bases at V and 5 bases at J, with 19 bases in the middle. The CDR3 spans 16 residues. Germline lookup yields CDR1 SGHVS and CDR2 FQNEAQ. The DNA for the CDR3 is TGTGCCAGCAGCTTCACCTCTCCTTCGACTCCTACTGAAGCTTTCTTT. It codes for CASSFTSPSTPTEAFF.

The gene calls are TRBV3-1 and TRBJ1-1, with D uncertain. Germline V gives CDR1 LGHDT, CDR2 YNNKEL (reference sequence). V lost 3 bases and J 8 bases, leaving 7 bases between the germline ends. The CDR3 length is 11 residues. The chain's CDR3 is CASSHWTEAFF. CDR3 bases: TGTGCCAGCAGCCATTGGACGGAAGCTTTCTTT.

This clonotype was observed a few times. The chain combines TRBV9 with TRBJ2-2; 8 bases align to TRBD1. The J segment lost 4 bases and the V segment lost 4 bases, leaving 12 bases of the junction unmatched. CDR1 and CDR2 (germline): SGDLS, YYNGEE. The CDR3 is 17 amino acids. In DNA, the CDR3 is TGTGCCAGCAGCTTAGGCAGTACAGGGGGAGTCACCGGGGAGCTGTTTTTT. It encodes CASSLGSTGGVTGELFF.

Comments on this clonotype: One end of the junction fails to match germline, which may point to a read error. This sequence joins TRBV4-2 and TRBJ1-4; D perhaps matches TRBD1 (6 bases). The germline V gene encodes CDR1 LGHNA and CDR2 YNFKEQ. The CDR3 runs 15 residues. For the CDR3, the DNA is TGTGCCAGCAGCCCCTCCGGGACAACAAATGAAAAACTGTTTTTT. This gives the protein CASSPSGTTNEKLFF.

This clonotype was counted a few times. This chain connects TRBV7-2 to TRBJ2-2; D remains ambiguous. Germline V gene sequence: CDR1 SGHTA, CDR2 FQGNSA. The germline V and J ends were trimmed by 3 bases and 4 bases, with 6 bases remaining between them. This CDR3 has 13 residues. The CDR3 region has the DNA TGTGCCAGCAGCTTGTGGGCCACCGGGGAGCTGTTTTTT. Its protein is CASSLWATGELFF. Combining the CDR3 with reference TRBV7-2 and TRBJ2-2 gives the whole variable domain GAGVSQSPSNKVTEKGKDVELRCDPISGHTALYWYRQSLGQGLEFLIYFQGNSAPDKSGLPSDRFSAERTGGSVSTLTIQRTQQEDSAVYLCASSLWATGELFFGEGSRLTVL.

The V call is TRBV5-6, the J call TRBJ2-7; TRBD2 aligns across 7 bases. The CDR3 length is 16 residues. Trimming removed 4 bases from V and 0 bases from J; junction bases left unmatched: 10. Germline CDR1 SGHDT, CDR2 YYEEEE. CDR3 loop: CASSLTLGTTSYEQYF. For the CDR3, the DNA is TGTGCCAGCAGCCTTACCCTCGGGACTACCTCCTACGAGCAGTACTTC.

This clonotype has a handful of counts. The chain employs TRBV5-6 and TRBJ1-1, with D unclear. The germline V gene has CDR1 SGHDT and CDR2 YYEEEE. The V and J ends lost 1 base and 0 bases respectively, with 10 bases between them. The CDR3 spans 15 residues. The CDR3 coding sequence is TGTGCCAGCAGCTTGTTGCAGAACCTGAACACTGAAGCTTTCTTT. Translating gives CASSLLQNLNTEAFF.

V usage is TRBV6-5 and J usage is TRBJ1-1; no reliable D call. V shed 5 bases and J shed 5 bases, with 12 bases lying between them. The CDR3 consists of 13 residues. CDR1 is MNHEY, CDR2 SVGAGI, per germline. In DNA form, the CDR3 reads TGTGCCAGCAGTGGCGACTTAGGGACTGAAGCTTTCTTT. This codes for CASSGDLGTEAFF.

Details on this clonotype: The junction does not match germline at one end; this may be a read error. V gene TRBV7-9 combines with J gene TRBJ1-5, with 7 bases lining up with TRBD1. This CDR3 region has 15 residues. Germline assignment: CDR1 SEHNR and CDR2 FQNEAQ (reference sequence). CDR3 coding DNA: TGTGCCAGCAGCTTCCGACAGGGATTCAATCAGCCCCGGCATTTT. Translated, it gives CASSFRQGFNQPRHF.

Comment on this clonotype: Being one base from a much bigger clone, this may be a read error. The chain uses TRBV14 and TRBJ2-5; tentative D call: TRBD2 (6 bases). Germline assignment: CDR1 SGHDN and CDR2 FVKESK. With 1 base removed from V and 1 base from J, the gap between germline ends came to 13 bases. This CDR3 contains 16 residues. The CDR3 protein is CASSQGVRDAQETQYF. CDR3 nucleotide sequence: TGTGCCAGCAGCCAAGGGGTGCGGGACGCCCAAGAGACCCAGTACTTC.

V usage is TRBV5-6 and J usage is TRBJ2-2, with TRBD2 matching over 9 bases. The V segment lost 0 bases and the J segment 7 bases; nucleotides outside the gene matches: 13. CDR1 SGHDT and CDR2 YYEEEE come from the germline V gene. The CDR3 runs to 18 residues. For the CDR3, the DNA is TGTGCCAGCAGCTTGGGTAGCGTAGCGGGAGTAATGGTCGGGGAGCTGTTTTTT. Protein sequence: CASSLGSVAGVMVGELFF.

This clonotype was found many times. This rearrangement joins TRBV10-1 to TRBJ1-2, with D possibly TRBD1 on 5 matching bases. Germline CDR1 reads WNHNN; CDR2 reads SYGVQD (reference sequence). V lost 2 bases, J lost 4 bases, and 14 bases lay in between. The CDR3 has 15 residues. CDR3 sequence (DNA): TGCGCCAGCAGTGAGGGCGTGGGGCCCCCCTATGGCTACACCTTC. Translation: CASSEGVGPPYGYTF.

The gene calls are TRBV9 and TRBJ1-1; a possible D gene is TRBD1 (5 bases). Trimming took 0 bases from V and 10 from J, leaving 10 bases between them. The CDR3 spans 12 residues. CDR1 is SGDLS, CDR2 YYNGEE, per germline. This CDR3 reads CASSVDTGVAFF. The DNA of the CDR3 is TGTGCCAGCAGCGTAGACACAGGAGTAGCTTTCTTT.

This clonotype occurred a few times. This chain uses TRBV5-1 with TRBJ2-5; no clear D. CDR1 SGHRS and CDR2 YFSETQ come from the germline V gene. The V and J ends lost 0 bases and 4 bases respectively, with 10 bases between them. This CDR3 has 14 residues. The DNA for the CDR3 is TGCGCCAGCAGCTTGGCCCTGGGAACAGAGACCCAGTACTTC. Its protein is CASSLALGTETQYF.

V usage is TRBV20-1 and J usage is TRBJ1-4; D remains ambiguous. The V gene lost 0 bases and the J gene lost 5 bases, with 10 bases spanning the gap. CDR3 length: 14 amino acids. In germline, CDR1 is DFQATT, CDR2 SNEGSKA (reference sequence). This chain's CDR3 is CSARDPQANEKLFF. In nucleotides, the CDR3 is TGCAGTGCTAGAGATCCCCAGGCGAATGAAAAACTGTTTTTT.

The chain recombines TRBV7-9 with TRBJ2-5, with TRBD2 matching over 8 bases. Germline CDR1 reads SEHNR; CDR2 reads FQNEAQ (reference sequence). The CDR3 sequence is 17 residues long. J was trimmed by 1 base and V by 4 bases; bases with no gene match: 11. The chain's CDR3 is CASSSPSRRGVQETQYF. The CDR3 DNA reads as TGTGCCAGCAGCTCCCCCTCCAGGCGGGGGGTCCAAGAGACCCAGTACTTC. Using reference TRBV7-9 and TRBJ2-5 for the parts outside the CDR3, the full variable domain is DTGVSQNPRHKITKRGQNVTFRCDPISEHNRLYWYRQTLGQGPEFLTYFQNEAQLEKSRLLSDRFSAERPKGSFSTLEIQRTEQGDSAMYLCASSSPSRRGVQETQYFGPGTRLLVL.

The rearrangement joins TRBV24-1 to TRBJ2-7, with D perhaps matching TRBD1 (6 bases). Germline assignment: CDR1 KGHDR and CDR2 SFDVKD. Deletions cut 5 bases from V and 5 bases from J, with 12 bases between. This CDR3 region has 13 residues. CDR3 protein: CATSGNRVNEQYF. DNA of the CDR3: TGTGCCACCAGTGGTAACAGGGTGAACGAGCAGTACTTC.

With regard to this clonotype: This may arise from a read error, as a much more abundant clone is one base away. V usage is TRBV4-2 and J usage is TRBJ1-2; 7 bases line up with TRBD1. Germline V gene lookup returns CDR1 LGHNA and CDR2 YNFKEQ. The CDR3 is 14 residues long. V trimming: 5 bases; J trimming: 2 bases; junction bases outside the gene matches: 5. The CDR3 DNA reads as TGTGCCAGCAGCACCGGGACAGCCAACTATGGCTACACCTTC. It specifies CASSTGTANYGYTF.

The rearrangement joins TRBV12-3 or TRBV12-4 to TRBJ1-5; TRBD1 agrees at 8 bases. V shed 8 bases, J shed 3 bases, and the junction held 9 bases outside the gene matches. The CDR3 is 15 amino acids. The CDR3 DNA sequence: TGTGCCAGCGGTCTAAGACAGGGGAACAATCAGCCCCAGCATTTT. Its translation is CASGLRQGNNQPQHF.

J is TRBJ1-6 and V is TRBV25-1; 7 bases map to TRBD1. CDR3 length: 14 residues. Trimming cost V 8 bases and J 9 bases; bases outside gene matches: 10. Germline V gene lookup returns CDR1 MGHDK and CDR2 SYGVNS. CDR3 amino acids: CASVLDRVASPLHF. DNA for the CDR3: TGTGCCAGCGTACTAGACAGGGTGGCTTCACCCCTCCACTTT.

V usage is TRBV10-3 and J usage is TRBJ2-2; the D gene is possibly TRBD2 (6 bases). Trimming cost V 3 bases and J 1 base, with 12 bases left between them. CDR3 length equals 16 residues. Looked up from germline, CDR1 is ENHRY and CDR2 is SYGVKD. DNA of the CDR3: TGTGCCATCAGTGAAGAGGTGGGACTGAACACCGGGGAGCTGTTTTTT. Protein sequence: CAISEEVGLNTGELFF.

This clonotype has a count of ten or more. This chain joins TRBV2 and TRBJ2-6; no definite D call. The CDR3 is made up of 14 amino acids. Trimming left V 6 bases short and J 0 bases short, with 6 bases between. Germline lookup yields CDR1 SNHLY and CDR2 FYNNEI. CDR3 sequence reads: CASRGDSGANVLTF. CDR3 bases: TGTGCCAGCAGAGGTGACTCTGGGGCCAACGTCCTGACTTTC.

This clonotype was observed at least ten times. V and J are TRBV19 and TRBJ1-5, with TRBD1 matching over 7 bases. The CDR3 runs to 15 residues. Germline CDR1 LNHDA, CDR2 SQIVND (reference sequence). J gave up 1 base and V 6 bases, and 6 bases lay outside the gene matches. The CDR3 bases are TGTGCCAGTAGCACAGGGGTGGCGAGCAATCAGCCCCAGCATTTT. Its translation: CASSTGVASNQPQHF.

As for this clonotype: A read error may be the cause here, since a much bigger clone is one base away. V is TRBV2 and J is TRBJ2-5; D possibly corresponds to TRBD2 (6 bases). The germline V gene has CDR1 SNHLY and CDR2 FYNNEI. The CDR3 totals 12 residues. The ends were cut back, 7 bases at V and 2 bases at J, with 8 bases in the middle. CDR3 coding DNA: TGTGCCAGCAAGCGGGCACAAGAGACCCAGTACTTC. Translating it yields CASKRAQETQYF.

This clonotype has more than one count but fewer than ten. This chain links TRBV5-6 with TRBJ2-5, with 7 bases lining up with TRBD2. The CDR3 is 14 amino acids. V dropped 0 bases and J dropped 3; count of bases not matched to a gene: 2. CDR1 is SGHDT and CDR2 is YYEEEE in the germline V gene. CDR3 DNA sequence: TGTGCCAGCAGCTTGGCCACTAGCGAAGAGACCCAGTACTTC. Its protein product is CASSLATSEETQYF.